This section outlines one T cell receptor (beta chain) sequence together with its context. What it binds is unknown. The data were taken from a study of cytomegalovirus exposure and HLA in healthy donors. The overall study: The Caucasian-associated ancestry cluster contained 65% to 85% of the approximately 400 genotyped donors.

A multiplex PCR was run with 60 Vbeta primers and 13 Jbeta primers. Clones were sequenced by immunoSEQ multiplex PCR, and TCRdb holds only the in-frame ones, with some missing. The table for this sample gives some 75,000 clones. Whole-study findings and limits: Immune exposure information comprised only CMV serostatus.

The CDR3 has 13 amino acids. V was pared by 2 bases and J by 3 bases, with 8 bases between. Germline V gene data show CDR1 as SGHNT and CDR2 as YENEEA. V is TRBV11-3 and J is TRBJ2-7; D is unresolved. The sequencing sample was made of PBMCs. The clonotype comes from a man aged 40-49 years in good health and CMV-seronegative. The CDR3 spells CASSLTEFYEQYF. Here the CDR3 DNA reads TGTGCCAGCAGCTTAACAGAATTCTACGAGCAGTACTTC.